The 16 T cell receptor beta chains below were found in one sample sequenced in a study of shared clonotypes between healthy human individuals. Profiling relied on immunoSEQ multiplex PCR, and the TCRdb table lists in-frame clones only, not all of them. The table records about 480,000 clones, 79% of them present only once. Input material: PBMCs. These receptors all stem from a middle-aged woman in good health. Some clones in this sample may be carry-over from other donors' samples.

V and J are TRBV6-1 and TRBJ1-2; D gene ambiguous. CDR1 and CDR2 (germline): MNHNS, SASEGT. V lost 6 bases to trimming and J lost 7 bases, with 21 bases between them. The CDR3 totals 15 residues. CDR3 nucleotides: TGTGCCAGCAGCCCTATTGACCGGTCCAACGGTGGCTACACCTTC. Translation gives CASSPIDRSNGGYTF.

V gene TRBV30 combines with J gene TRBJ2-7; either TRBD1 or TRBD2 may fit D (5 bases each). CDR3 size: 15 residues. Trimming removed 3 bases from V and 6 bases from J, with 21 bases in between. In germline, CDR1 is GTSNPN, CDR2 SVGIG (reference sequence). As DNA, the CDR3 is TGTGCCTGGAGCATCCCCAGGGTTCGTCGGGGCGAGCAGTACTTC. This encodes CAWSIPRVRRGEQYF.

The chain recombines TRBV18 with TRBJ1-4, with no clear D. V shed 4 bases and J shed 5 bases, with 8 bases lying between them. The germline V gene has CDR1 KGHSH and CDR2 LQKENI. The CDR3 length is 13 residues. The CDR3 bases are TGTGCCAGCTCACTAGGCCAAAATGAAAAACTGTTTTTT. This sequence encodes CASSLGQNEKLFF. The whole variable domain, remainder taken from reference TRBV18 and TRBJ1-4, is NAGVMQNPRHLVRRRGQEARLRCSPMKGHSHVYWYRQLPEEGLKFMVYLQKENIIDESGMPKERFSAEFPKEGPSILRIQQVVRGDSAAYFCASSLGQNEKLFFGSGTQLSVL.

For the CDR3, the DNA is TGTGCCAGCAGTCTTACAGGGGGTTCGGCTGAAGCTTTCTTT. Translated, it gives CASSLTGGSAEAFF. V and J are TRBV28 and TRBJ1-1; 8 bases fit TRBD1. CDR3 length: 14 residues. Trimming cost V 5 bases and J 6 bases; bases outside gene matches: 8. Germline CDR1 MDHEN, CDR2 SYDVKM.

The chain uses TRBV11-2 and TRBJ2-7, with D perhaps matching TRBD2 (5 bases). V lost 0 bases to trimming and J lost 13 bases, with 22 bases between them. This CDR3 is 15 amino acids long. CDR1 and CDR2 from the germline V gene are SGHAT and FQNNGV. The CDR3: CASSLDLSPSMMIYF. As DNA, the CDR3 is TGTGCCAGCAGCTTAGATCTAAGCCCTAGCATGATGATATACTTC.

The rearrangement joins TRBV28 to TRBJ2-7; TRBD2 matches at 8 bases. V trimming: 1 base; J trimming: 7 bases; junction bases outside the gene matches: 12. The germline CDR1 and CDR2 sequences are MDHEN and SYDVKM. There are 16 residues in the CDR3. CDR3 sequence: CASSLSSLADLREQYF. CDR3 nucleotide sequence: TGTGCCAGCAGTTTATCTTCACTAGCGGACCTACGGGAGCAGTACTTC.

The chain has TRBV7-6 and TRBJ2-1; TRBD2 aligns across 7 bases. The germline gives CDR1 SGHVS, CDR2 FNYEAQ. The ends lost 4 bases at V and 9 bases at J; junction bases unmatched: 15. There are 16 residues in the CDR3. CDR3 sequence reads: CASSSRPISGLGEQFF. DNA of the CDR3: TGTGCCAGCAGCTCCCGTCCGATTAGCGGGCTGGGTGAGCAGTTCTTC.

V and J are TRBV7-2 and TRBJ1-2; no reliable D call. V gave up 2 bases and J gave up 0 bases, with 10 bases separating them. The germline V gene has CDR1 SGHTA and CDR2 FQGNSA. This CDR3 has 15 residues. CDR3 nucleotide sequence: TGTGCCAGCAGCTTATCCGACGGTCCTAACTATGGCTACACCTTC. Translating gives CASSLSDGPNYGYTF.

The rearrangement links TRBV5-1 to TRBJ1-3; the D is unclear. V dropped 0 bases and J dropped 0 bases, with 13 bases sitting between them. The germline CDR1 and CDR2 sequences are SGHRS and YFSETQ. The CDR3 sequence is 17 residues long. The CDR3 DNA reads as TGCGCCAGCAGCTTGGCTCCGGGCTCGAGCTCTGGAAACACCATATATTTT. This encodes CASSLAPGSSSGNTIYF.

This chain joins TRBV6-5 and TRBJ1-5, with D perhaps matching TRBD1 (5 bases). Germline V CDR1 and CDR2: MNHEY, SVGAGI. Deletions cut 7 bases from V and 10 bases from J, with 14 bases between. The CDR3 runs 12 residues. This CDR3 is CASTPGGHPQHF. The CDR3 DNA is TGTGCCAGCACCCCTGGGGGTCATCCCCAGCATTTT.

The V call is TRBV6-1, the J call TRBJ2-7; 10 nucleotides agree with TRBD1. V shed 6 bases and J 4 bases; nucleotides not matched to a gene: 6. Germline CDR1 MNHNS, CDR2 SASEGT. CDR3 length: 14 amino acids. CDR3 residues: CASRKGQGTYEQYF. The DNA for the CDR3 is TGTGCCAGCAGAAAGGGACAGGGGACTTACGAGCAGTACTTC.

The chain combines TRBV5-5 with TRBJ2-5, with D perhaps assigned TRBD1 or TRBD2 (5 bases each). The CDR3 extends over 14 amino acids. V was trimmed by 4 bases and J by 1 base, leaving 11 bases between them. Germline CDR1 is SGHKS and CDR2 is YYEKEE (reference sequence). CDR3: CASSPFGAQETQYF. The CDR3 DNA is TGTGCCAGCAGCCCATTCGGGGCCCAAGAGACCCAGTACTTC.

The chain carries TRBV5-1 and TRBJ2-1; 10 bases agree with TRBD2. J was trimmed by 7 bases and V by 6 bases; bases with no gene match: 10. Germline CDR1 reads SGHRS; CDR2 reads YFSETQ. The CDR3 contains 15 residues. CDR3 residues: CASIEIAGGTNEQFF. CDR3 DNA: TGCGCCAGCATCGAAATAGCGGGAGGTACGAATGAGCAGTTCTTC.

This chain uses TRBV18 with TRBJ1-1, with D perhaps TRBD1 (5 bases). Germline lookup yields CDR1 KGHSH and CDR2 LQKENI. Trimming cost V 5 bases and J 5 bases, with 12 bases left between them. The CDR3 runs to 13 residues. The CDR3 protein is CASSEGLLTEAFF. The CDR3 DNA reads TGTGCCAGCTCAGAGGGGTTATTAACTGAAGCTTTCTTT.

The table lists this clone with a count of one. The rearrangement joins TRBV4-1 to TRBJ1-2; D remains unclear. This CDR3 spans 14 amino acids. V was cut by 0 bases and J by 5 bases, with 10 bases left in between. Germline V gives CDR1 MGHRA, CDR2 YSYEKL. This chain's CDR3 is CASSQETQIYGYTF. DNA of the CDR3: TGCGCCAGCAGCCAAGAAACACAGATATATGGCTACACCTTC.

This chain joins TRBV7-8 and TRBJ2-1, with 8 bases aligning to TRBD2. Germline lookup yields CDR1 SGHVS and CDR2 FQNEAQ. The V segment lost 5 bases and the J segment 3 bases; nucleotides outside the gene matches: 6. The CDR3 loop spans 15 amino acids. In nucleotides, the CDR3 is TGTGCCAGCAGCCGATCCGGGACTAGCTACAATGAGCAGTTCTTC. Protein sequence: CASSRSGTSYNEQFF.